These T cell receptor beta chains were read from a single sample in a study of long-term antiretroviral therapy in people with HIV. Measured with immunoSEQ multiplex PCR; TCRdb has only the in-frame clones, and not every one. In the table there are approximately 24,000 clones, 84% of which are singletons. Sequences were derived from unsorted PBMCs, sampled 5.9 years after starting antiretroviral therapy. All receptors come from a man aged 30-40 years with HIV. Each CDR3 is given without its conserved first and last residue. A D gene is named only where the DNA matches it firmly.

>-|TRBV6-6|TRBJ2-7
ASRDYEQY
>-|TRBV28|TRBJ2-7
ASTPLREQY
>-|TRBV7-2|TRBJ2-6
ASSLGAGANVLT
>-|TRBV4-3|TRBJ2-7
ASSQDSDYEQY
>TRBD1|TRBV10-3|TRBJ2-1
AISEPGTGRPREQF
>-|TRBV19|TRBJ1-2
ASSIEGLNGYT
>TRBD2|TRBV9|TRBJ2-1
ASSGFIAGSYNEQF
>TRBD1|TRBV15|TRBJ2-2
ATGAGQGWNTGELF
>-|TRBV28|TRBJ2-7
ASSFSATGWGDYEQY
>TRBD2|TRBV9|TRBJ2-3
ASTGGGTDTQY
>-|TRBV19|TRBJ1-2
ASSSFLDGGYGYT
>-|TRBV4-3|TRBJ1-2
ASSQIYGGTYGYT
>-|TRBV7-9|TRBJ1-4
ASSREFLFSTNEKLF
>-|TRBV23-1|TRBJ2-7
ASSLYRTYEQY
>TRBD1|TRBV5-8|TRBJ2-1
ASSQDRADNEQF
>-|TRBV11-2|TRBJ1-1
ASSYEGGYTEAF
>-|TRBV4-3|TRBJ1-3
ASSQGWGANTIY
>TRBD2|TRBV4-1|TRBJ2-1
ASSQGGGGAFDEQF
>-|TRBV19|TRBJ2-6
ASTTGANVLT
>TRBD1|TRBV11-1|TRBJ2-1
ASRADRGEAYNEQF
>-|TRBV6-5|TRBJ2-2
ASHIGGYTGELF
>TRBD2|TRBV4-2|TRBJ2-3
ASSQTSGGAVDTQY
>-|TRBV7-2|TRBJ1-3
ASSPRGEGAGNTIY
>-|TRBV18|TRBJ1-2
ASSPNREGYT
>-|TRBV23-1|TRBJ1-2
ASGPSAGGYT
>-|TRBV7-3|TRBJ2-1
ASSLGGVDEQF
>TRBD2|TRBV6-6|TRBJ2-1
ASRSSQAGAYNEQF
>-|TRBV13|TRBJ2-1
ASSFFAGVISYNEQF
>-|TRBV2|TRBJ2-5
ASRPQETQY
>-|TRBV28|TRBJ1-5
ATLTQNQPQH
>-|TRBV27|TRBJ2-7
ASRTGTSWAAYEQY
>-|TRBV19|TRBJ1-5
ASTLDRPNQPQH
>-|TRBV6-1|TRBJ2-7
ASSEAGGPEQY
>-|TRBV28|TRBJ1-4
ASSQPSTNEKLF
>-|TRBV4-1|TRBJ1-2
ASSLSHGRAAGYT
>-|TRBV27|-
ASSLDGTLEQY
>-|TRBV19|TRBJ2-7
ASSGWGQSSYEQY
>-|TRBV7-3|TRBJ2-6
ASSPLGGGAGANVLT
>-|TRBV18|TRBJ2-5
ASSPPVQETQY
>-|TRBV6-6|TRBJ2-5
ASSYSAERGTQY
>-|TRBV18|TRBJ1-3
ASSPLSEVSGNTIY